The 10 T cell receptor beta chains listed next were all sequenced from one sample in a study of blood T cell repertoires in COVID-19. The protocol was immunoSEQ multiplex PCR, while the TCRdb copy is restricted to in-frame clones and leaves out a portion. The table has approximately 290,000 clones, approximately 85% seen once; the top ten hold 0.75% to 0.95%. Sequencing was done on a sample of peripheral blood. Receptor source: a human donor with COVID-19, enrolled during active disease. The donor label of this sample is uncertain.

The chain uses TRBV28 and TRBJ2-7; 10 nucleotides align to TRBD1. Germline CDR1 is MDHEN and CDR2 is SYDVKM. CDR3 length: 14 amino acids. The ends lost 5 bases at V and 2 bases at J; junction bases unmatched: 3. The CDR3 nucleotides are TGTGCCAGCAGTACGGGACAGGGGACCTACGAGCAGTACTTC. Protein product: CASSTGQGTYEQYF.

This clone was found a few times. The chain carries TRBV20-1 and TRBJ1-4; the D gene is possibly TRBD1 (5 bases). Germline CDR1 is DFQATT and CDR2 is SNEGSKA (reference sequence). The V end was cut by 3 bases, the J end by 8 bases, with 16 bases between. There are 14 residues in the CDR3. The CDR3: CSASPGEGREKLFF. The CDR3 coding sequence is TGCAGTGCTAGTCCCGGGGAGGGACGCGAAAAACTGTTTTTT.

This chain joins TRBV19 and TRBJ2-1, with 13 nucleotides matching TRBD2. The V segment lost 6 bases and the J segment 7 bases; nucleotides outside the gene matches: 6. The CDR3 has 15 residues. Per germline, CDR1 LNHDA and CDR2 SQIVND (reference sequence). This CDR3 reads CASSQLAGGRNEQFF. In DNA form, the CDR3 reads TGTGCCAGTAGCCAACTAGCGGGAGGGCGGAATGAGCAGTTCTTC.

This rearrangement joins TRBV9 to TRBJ1-1; 8 bases align to TRBD1. The CDR3 loop spans 12 amino acids. The germline V gene encodes CDR1 SGDLS and CDR2 YYNGEE. The ends lost 3 bases at V and 7 bases at J; junction bases unmatched: 2. CDR3 nucleotides: TGTGCCAGCAGCGGCGGACAGGGTGAAGCTTTCTTT. As protein: CASSGGQGEAFF.

The J gene is TRBJ1-2, the V gene TRBV19; 8 bases are shared with TRBD1. V gave up 7 bases and J gave up 8 bases; unmatched junction bases: 9. The germline V gene has CDR1 LNHDA and CDR2 SQIVND (reference sequence). This CDR3 contains 13 residues. Here the CDR3 DNA reads TGTGCCAGTAACCTTCAGGGGGCTAACGGCTACACCTTC. Its translation is CASNLQGANGYTF.

This chain connects TRBV28 to TRBJ1-6; D is possibly TRBD1 (6 bases). Germline-derived CDR1 and CDR2 are MDHEN and SYDVKM. CDR3 length: 14 residues. V was pared by 3 bases and J by 9 bases, with 12 bases between. The CDR3 here is CASSLAGERSPLHF. CDR3 sequence (DNA): TGTGCCAGCAGTTTGGCAGGGGAACGTTCACCCCTCCACTTT.

The chain has TRBV15 and TRBJ1-6; D is perhaps TRBD1 (5 bases). This CDR3 is built from 15 residues. Germline CDR1 reads LNHNV; CDR2 reads YYDKDF (reference sequence). V dropped 0 bases and J dropped 10 bases, with 13 bases sitting between them. Written as DNA, the CDR3 is TGTGCCACCAGCAGAGATCGGGGGGGAAGATCACCCCTCCACTTT. Amino acid sequence: CATSRDRGGRSPLHF.

This chain connects TRBV6-5 to TRBJ1-1, with TRBD1 matching 7 bases. The V gene end was trimmed by 5 bases and the J gene end by 3 bases; junction bases not matched to a gene: 3. Germline V lookup: CDR1 MNHEY, CDR2 SVGAGI. The length of the CDR3 is 13 residues. The CDR3 region has the DNA TGTGCCAGCAGTAAACAGGGGTACACTGAAGCTTTCTTT. Translated, it gives CASSKQGYTEAFF.

This clone was picked up a small number of times. DNA for the CDR3: TGTGCCAGCAGCTCGCTCCGGCAAATCCTCAGGGGCGGACGCTATGGCTACACCTTC. It codes for CASSSLRQILRGGRYGYTF. The rearrangement links TRBV5-6 to TRBJ1-2; D may be TRBD1 (6 bases). This CDR3 comprises 19 residues. V was pared by 3 bases and J by 4 bases, with 28 bases between. Germline V gives CDR1 SGHDT, CDR2 YYEEEE.

V and J are TRBV9 and TRBJ2-1, with TRBD2 matching 8 bases. The germline CDR1 and CDR2 sequences are SGDLS and YYNGEE. V shed 4 bases and J 7 bases; nucleotides not matched to a gene: 10. The CDR3 length is 15 residues. CDR3 sequence reads: CASSPSGRAGNEQFF. CDR3 nucleotides: TGTGCCAGCAGCCCAAGCGGGAGAGCCGGAAATGAGCAGTTCTTC.